This T cell receptor (beta chain) emerged from a study of blood T cell repertoires in COVID-19. The CDR3 sequence is 15 residues long. After removal of 7 bases from V and 0 bases from J, the junction contained 6 bases not matched to a gene. Germline V lookup: CDR1 MNHEY, CDR2 SVGAGI. The protocol was immunoSEQ multiplex PCR, while the TCRdb copy is restricted to in-frame clones and leaves out a portion. The sample holds about 82,000 clones, around 78% seen once. The chain joins TRBV6-5 to TRBJ1-5; TRBD1 aligns across 7 bases. The receptor was derived from a man aged 60 to 75 with COVID-19, enrolled during active disease. The sequenced sample was peripheral blood. In DNA form, the CDR3 reads TGTGCCAGCACCCCCAACAGGGGTAGCAATCAGCCCCAGCATTTT. Its protein product is CASTPNRGSNQPQHF.